This TCR beta chain is drawn from a study of response to subunit inactivated influenza vaccine listed by TCRdb under 2018. Regarding the study in general: Deep quantitative profiling of the T cell receptor repertoire was used in the study to follow responses to a trivalent subunit inactivated influenza vaccine.

Including cysteine and phenylalanine, the CDR3 has 16 amino acids. CDR3 DNA only is kept here, 48 bases in frame from base 1. Per the germline V gene, SGDLS is the CDR1 and YYNGEE is the CDR2. V has 3 bases trimmed and J has 3 bases trimmed; junction bases matching no gene number 2. Note on this clonotype: Its antigen is still unknown. Base quality data are lacking; no much larger clone is found one base away.

What the study reported, not specific to this receptor: It was suggested by the authors that each seasonal influenza vaccination may recruit only a limited number of new T cells.

The method behind the library was RT-PCR. Sequencing was carried out with an Illumina HiSeq 2500. TCRdb passed the public sequencing reads through fastp at Q25 and MiXCR, retaining productive beta sequences. Merged by CDR3 protein, the rows form single entries marked with the most common genes and DNA. The sample has 700,000 to 800,000 distinct CDR3 sequences on record, approximately 18% of them singletons. Clones ranked in the top ten supply roughly a tenth of the sample. The sequence was obtained from a man between 50 and 59 years old who received an inactivated influenza vaccine. Donor details come from another sample of the same person, matched by shared clones. The starting material was PBMCs from blood, obtained around 5 days after vaccination. The chain joins TRBV9 to TRBJ2-1; TRBD2 agrees with 14 junctional bases. The bases are TGTGCCAGCAGCGCGGGACTAGCGGGAGTCTACAATGAGCAGTTCTTC. Its protein reads: CASSAGLAGVYNEQFF.